This T cell receptor beta chain was identified during a study of blood T cell repertoires in COVID-19. Study details: Researchers got acute and convalescent COVID-19 samples from the United States, Italy and Spain. Sample material is recorded as cDNA or gDNA derived from T cells, B-cell-depleted T cells, or PBMCs.

Under the authors' procedure: Reference gene primer amplification gave estimated nucleated cell counts. Repertoires were generated with immunoSEQ multiplex PCR, while TCRdb's copy carries only in-frame clones and drops some. V, J and clone size are those of that table, while D and trimming were read from the DNA. The sample yields roughly 230,000 clones, just under 85% seen once. The receptor comes from a woman in her fifties or sixties with active or convalescent COVID-19. The sample comprised peripheral blood.

This CDR3 is CASSINWRSSGEQETQYF. The CDR3 DNA is TGTGCCAGTAGTATAAACTGGCGGTCTAGCGGGGAACAAGAGACCCAGTACTTC. This chain links TRBV19 with TRBJ2-5, with 9 bases matching TRBD2. CDR1 and CDR2 from the germline V gene are LNHDA and SQIVND (reference sequence). J lost 2 bases, V lost 2 bases, and 12 bases had no gene match. CDR3 length: 18 residues.